The 15 T cell receptor beta chains below were found in one sample sequenced in a study of blood T cell repertoires in COVID-19. Clones were sequenced by immunoSEQ multiplex PCR, and TCRdb holds only the in-frame ones, with some missing. The sample has just over 90,000 clones, about 80% seen once; the top ten hold under 20%. The sequenced sample consisted of peripheral blood. These receptors were collected from a human donor in a cohort sampled during active COVID-19.

In its sample, this clone was seen once. This chain connects TRBV28 to TRBJ1-1; no definite D call. CDR3 length: 15 residues. Germline V CDR1 and CDR2: MDHEN, SYDVKM. Deletions cut 5 bases from V and 7 bases from J, with 20 bases between. CDR3: CASSLLGADQIEAFF. The CDR3 DNA reads TGTGCCAGCAGTCTCCTCGGAGCGGACCAGATTGAAGCTTTCTTT.

The chain is built from TRBV15 and TRBJ2-3; TRBD2 is a possible D gene (6 bases). The V end lost 0 bases, the J end lost 0 bases, and 7 bases lay between the germline ends. Germline V gene data show CDR1 as LNHNV and CDR2 as YYDKDF (reference sequence). This CDR3 spans 15 amino acids. The CDR3, as DNA: TGTGCCACCAGCAGAGATGGGGGGAGCACAGATACGCAGTATTTT. It yields the protein CATSRDGGSTDTQYF.

This chain links TRBV20-1 with TRBJ2-7; the D gene is possibly TRBD2 (5 bases). The CDR3 contains 15 residues. The germline V gene encodes CDR1 DFQATT and CDR2 SNEGSKA (reference sequence). V was trimmed by 3 bases and J by 3 bases, leaving 18 bases between them. CDR3 sequence: CSASIYGVLVYEQYF. CDR3 DNA sequence: TGCAGTGCTAGTATCTACGGGGTGCTAGTCTACGAGCAGTACTTC.

This clone was observed once. A junction end diverges from the germline sequence, so it may reflect a read error. This sequence joins TRBV15 and TRBJ1-2, with TRBD1 as a possible D gene (6 bases). This CDR3 is built from 14 residues. Germline CDR1 LNHNV, CDR2 YYDKDF (reference sequence). For the CDR3, the DNA is TGTGTCACCGAGCCGGGACACAACCTAGGGGGCTACACCTTC. Its translation: CVTEPGHNLGGYTF.

The chain joins TRBV15 to TRBJ1-6, with 9 bases aligning to TRBD1. The CDR3 has 16 residues. Germline CDR1 LNHNV, CDR2 YYDKDF (reference sequence). V dropped 1 base and J dropped 10; count of bases not matched to a gene: 8. This CDR3 is CATSRAQGARGSPLHF. The CDR3 bases are TGTGCCACCAGCAGAGCACAGGGGGCGCGGGGATCACCCCTCCACTTT.

The rearrangement joins TRBV4-1 to TRBJ2-2; possible D gene TRBD1, 5 bases. CDR1 and CDR2 from the germline V gene are MGHRA and YSYEKL. The CDR3 sequence is 15 residues long. V shed 4 bases and J shed 5 bases, with 14 bases lying between them. CDR3 nucleotides: TGCGCCAGCAGCCTTTCGACAGTTTGGACCGGGGAGCTGTTTTTT. It yields the protein CASSLSTVWTGELFF.

This chain joins TRBV19 and TRBJ1-5; D is ambiguous. The CDR3 totals 14 residues. The ends were cut back, 3 bases at V and 3 bases at J, with 9 bases in the middle. Per the germline V gene, CDR1 is LNHDA and CDR2 is SQIVND (reference sequence). For the CDR3, the DNA is TGTGCCAGTAGTATCTTACTGAACAATCAGCCCCAGCATTTT. Its translation: CASSILLNNQPQHF.

The gene calls are TRBV6-5 and TRBJ2-7, with D possibly matching TRBD2 (6 bases). V lost 2 bases, J lost 3 bases, and 8 bases lay in between. Germline V gives CDR1 MNHEY, CDR2 SVGAGI. This CDR3 region has 13 residues. The CDR3 nucleotides are TGTGCCAGCAGTTACGGGACTGACTACGAGCAGTACTTC. Translated, it gives CASSYGTDYEQYF.

The gene calls are TRBV24-1 and TRBJ1-3, with D uncertain. The CDR3 runs 18 residues. CDR1 is KGHDR, CDR2 SFDVKD, per germline. Trimming pared 0 bases from V and 2 bases from J, leaving 16 bases between. In DNA form, the CDR3 reads TGTGCCACCAGTGATTTGACAGTTTGGGTAAACCCTGGAAACACCATATATTTT. Its protein is CATSDLTVWVNPGNTIYF.

The rearrangement joins TRBV6-5 to TRBJ2-5; D is ambiguous. Trimming removed 8 bases from V and 5 bases from J, with 21 bases in between. Germline V gene sequence: CDR1 MNHEY, CDR2 SVGAGI. This CDR3 spans 15 amino acids. CDR3 coding DNA: TGTGCCAGCCCCCGTTCCGGCGGTATGACGGAGACCCAGTACTTC. Amino acid sequence: CASPRSGGMTETQYF.

The chain links TRBV28 to TRBJ1-6; D ambiguous. Trimming took 6 bases from V and 9 from J, leaving 9 bases between them. The CDR3 totals 12 residues. Germline assignment: CDR1 MDHEN and CDR2 SYDVKM. The CDR3 protein is CASSPVGSPLHF. The CDR3 bases are TGTGCCAGCAGCCCGGTCGGTTCACCCCTCCACTTT.

The chain carries TRBV3-1 (or the pseudogene TRBV3-2) and TRBJ1-2; D not certain. The CDR3 loop spans 12 amino acids. Germline loops: CDR1 LGHDT, CDR2 YNNKEL (reference sequence). V lost 4 bases, J lost 6 bases, and 9 bases lay in between. The CDR3 sequence is CASSPRGDGYTF. In nucleotides, the CDR3 is TGTGCCAGCAGCCCTCGGGGTGATGGCTACACCTTC.

This clone was counted once. CDR3 bases: TGTGCCAGCAGTTTTTCCAGGATAAACTATGGCTACACCTTC. Protein product: CASSFSRINYGYTF. J is TRBJ1-2 and V is TRBV27; D call uncertain. V was pared by 3 bases and J by 2 bases, with 10 bases between. Germline V gives CDR1 MNHEY, CDR2 SMNVEV (reference sequence). The CDR3 length is 14 residues.

The chain links TRBV28 to TRBJ2-7; D is undetermined. V lost 4 bases and J 8 bases, leaving 12 bases between the germline ends. The CDR3 runs 12 residues. From germline, CDR1 is MDHEN and CDR2 SYDVKM. The CDR3 is CASSSPRRQQYF. The CDR3 region has the DNA TGTGCCAGCAGTTCACCTCGGCGGCAGCAGTACTTC.

This rearrangement joins TRBV2 to TRBJ2-5, with 9 nucleotides matching TRBD2. Germline CDR1 reads SNHLY; CDR2 reads FYNNEI. This CDR3 comprises 15 residues. V lost 8 bases, J lost 2 bases, and 9 bases stayed unmatched. CDR3 protein: CASGASGAPQETQYF. CDR3 DNA: TGTGCCAGCGGGGCTAGCGGGGCCCCTCAAGAGACCCAGTACTTC.